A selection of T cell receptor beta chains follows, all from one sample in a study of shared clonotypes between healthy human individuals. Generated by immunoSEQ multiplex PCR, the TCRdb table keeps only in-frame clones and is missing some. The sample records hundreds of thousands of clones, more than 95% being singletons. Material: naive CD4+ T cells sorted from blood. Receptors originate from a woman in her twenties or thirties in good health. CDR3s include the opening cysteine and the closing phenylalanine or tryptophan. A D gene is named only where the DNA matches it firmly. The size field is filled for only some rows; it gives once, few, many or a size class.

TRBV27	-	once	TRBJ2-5	CASSLSRGRETQYF	TGTGCCAGCAGTTTATCCAGGGGTCGAGAGACCCAGTACTTC
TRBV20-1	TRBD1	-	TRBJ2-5	CSAKGGETQYF	TGCAGTGCTAAAGGGGGCGAGACCCAGTACTTC
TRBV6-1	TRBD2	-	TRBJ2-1	CASSGAAGGRKFF	TGTGCCAGCAGTGGCGCAGCGGGAGGGCGGAAGTTCTTC
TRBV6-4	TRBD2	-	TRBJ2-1	CASSDASSGHEQFF	TGTGCCAGCAGTGACGCTTCTAGCGGCCATGAGCAGTTCTTC
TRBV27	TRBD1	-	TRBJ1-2	CASSSGTGFTF	TGTGCCAGCAGTTCGGGGACAGGCTTCACCTTC
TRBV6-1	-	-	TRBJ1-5	CASKSSGGRRQPQHF	TGTGCCAGCAAGAGTTCGGGGGGAAGAAGGCAGCCCCAGCATTTT
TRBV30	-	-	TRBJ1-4	CAWSVRATNEKLFF	TGTGCCTGGAGTGTACGAGCAACTAATGAAAAACTGTTTTTT
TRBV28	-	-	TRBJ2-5	CASSLTSVQETQYF	TGTGCCAGCAGTTTAACTAGTGTGCAAGAGACCCAGTACTTC
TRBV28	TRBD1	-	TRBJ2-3	CASSRPGQGFTDTQYF	TGTGCCAGCAGTCGGCCCGGACAGGGGTTCACAGATACGCAGTATTTT
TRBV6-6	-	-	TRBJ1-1	CASSPGPPGAFF	TGTGCCAGCAGTCCGGGCCCTCCCGGGGCTTTCTTT
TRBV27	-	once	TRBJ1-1	CASKKVTGRSTEAFF	TGTGCCAGCAAGAAGGTGACAGGTCGGTCCACTGAAGCTTTCTTT
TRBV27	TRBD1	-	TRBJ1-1	CASRPGQGHTEAFF	TGTGCCAGCAGACCGGGACAGGGGCACACTGAAGCTTTCTTT
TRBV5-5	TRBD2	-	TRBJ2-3	CASSILAGGTDTQYF	TGTGCCAGCAGCATCCTAGCGGGGGGCACAGATACGCAGTATTTT
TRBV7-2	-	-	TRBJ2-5	CASKPHGGGQETQYF	TGTGCCAGCAAACCCCACGGGGGCGGACAAGAGACCCAGTACTTC
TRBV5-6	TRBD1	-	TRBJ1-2	CASSLVQTGAYGYTF	TGTGCCAGCAGCTTGGTGCAAACAGGGGCCTATGGCTACACCTTC
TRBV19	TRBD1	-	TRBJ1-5	CASSVTGRQPQHF	TGTGCCAGTAGCGTGACAGGGCGGCAGCCCCAGCATTTT
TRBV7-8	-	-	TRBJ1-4	CASSQTSTRTNEKLFF	TGTGCCAGCAGCCAAACTTCGACAAGGACTAATGAAAAACTGTTTTTT
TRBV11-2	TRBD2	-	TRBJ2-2	CASSLESGTRNSNTGELFF	TGTGCCAGCAGCTTAGAATCCGGGACTAGAAATTCGAACACCGGGGAGCTGTTTTTT
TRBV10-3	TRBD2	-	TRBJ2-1	CAISGLELAEYNEQFF	TGTGCCATCAGTGGACTAGAACTAGCGGAGTACAATGAGCAGTTCTTC
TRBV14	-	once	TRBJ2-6	CASSQDRRANVLTF	TGTGCCAGCAGCCAAGATCGGCGGGCCAACGTCCTGACTTTC
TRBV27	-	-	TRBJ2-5	CASSSMEAGQQETQYF	TGTGCCAGCAGTTCTATGGAGGCGGGACAGCAAGAGACCCAGTACTTC
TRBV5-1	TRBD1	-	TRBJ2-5	CASSLGSTWDRQETQYF	TGCGCCAGCAGCTTGGGATCGACCTGGGACAGGCAAGAGACCCAGTACTTC
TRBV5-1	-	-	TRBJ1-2	CASSLTQGVYGYTF	TGCGCCAGCAGCCTCACACAGGGTGTGTATGGCTACACCTTC
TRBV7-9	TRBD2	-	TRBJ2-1	CASSYRTSGGYNEQFF	TGTGCCAGCAGCTACCGGACTAGCGGGGGTTACAATGAGCAGTTCTTC
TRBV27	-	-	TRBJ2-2	CASTPGLHTGELFF	TGTGCCAGCACCCCAGGACTCCACACCGGGGAGCTGTTTTTT
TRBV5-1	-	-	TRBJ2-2	CASRSYTGELFF	TGCGCCAGTCGATCCTACACCGGGGAGCTGTTTTTT
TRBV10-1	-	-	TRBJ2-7	CASNKGPPIYEQYF	TGCGCCAGCAATAAGGGACCTCCGATTTACGAGCAGTACTTC
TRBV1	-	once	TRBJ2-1	CTSSRWTSANEQFF	TGCACCAGCAGCCGATGGACTAGCGCCAATGAGCAGTTCTTC
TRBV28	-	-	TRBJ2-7	CASRQRSYGIMDYEQYF	TGTGCCAGCAGACAACGGTCGTATGGGATAATGGACTACGAGCAGTACTTC
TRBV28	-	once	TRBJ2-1	CASSPGDLRNEQFF	TGTGCCAGCAGCCCCGGGGACTTGAGGAATGAGCAGTTCTTC
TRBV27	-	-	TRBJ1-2	CASSSPSYVSYGYTF	TGTGCCAGCAGTTCCCCCAGTTATGTCAGCTATGGCTACACCTTC
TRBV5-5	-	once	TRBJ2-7	CASSLYPNELLSEQYF	TGTGCCAGCAGCTTGTATCCAAATGAACTCCTTTCAGAGCAGTACTTC
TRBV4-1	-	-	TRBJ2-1	CASSQDRRNIDEQFF	TGCGCCAGCAGCCAAGATCGTCGGAACATCGATGAGCAGTTCTTC
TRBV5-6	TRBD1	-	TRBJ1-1	CASSLEGAPLTNTEAFF	TGTGCCAGCAGCTTGGAGGGGGCCCCGCTTACAAACACTGAAGCTTTCTTT
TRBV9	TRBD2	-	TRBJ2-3	CASSVSGGRSTDTQYF	TGTGCCAGCAGCGTATCGGGAGGGAGAAGCACAGATACGCAGTATTTT
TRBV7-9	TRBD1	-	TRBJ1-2	CASSLSRGRGNYGYTF	TGTGCCAGCAGCTTGTCAAGGGGGCGCGGTAACTATGGCTACACCTTC
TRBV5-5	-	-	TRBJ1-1	CASSFSPGVNTEAFF	TGTGCCAGCAGCTTTTCGCCCGGGGTGAACACTGAAGCTTTCTTT
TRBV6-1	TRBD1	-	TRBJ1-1	CASSEGPDGRGLGTEAFF	TGTGCCAGCAGTGAAGGCCCAGATGGCAGGGGGCTAGGCACTGAAGCTTTCTTT
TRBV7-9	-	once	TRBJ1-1	CASSYSGVGEAFF	TGTGCCAGCAGCTATTCGGGGGTTGGTGAAGCTTTCTTT
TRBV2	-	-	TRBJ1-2	CASIPGTPNYGYTF	TGTGCCAGCATCCCCGGGACACCTAACTATGGCTACACCTTC
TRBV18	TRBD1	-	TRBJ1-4	CATPNFPRQGLDNEKLFF	TGTGCCACCCCAAATTTCCCCCGACAGGGGCTGGATAATGAAAAACTGTTTTTT
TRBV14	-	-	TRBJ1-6	CASSQVFSGSPLHF	TGTGCCAGCAGCCAAGTCTTTTCCGGATCACCCCTCCACTTT
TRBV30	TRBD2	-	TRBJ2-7	CAWRGLAGFYEQYF	TGTGCCTGGAGGGGACTAGCGGGTTTCTACGAGCAGTACTTC
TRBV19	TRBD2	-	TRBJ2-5	CASSSGLAGEIGETQYF	TGTGCCAGTAGTAGCGGACTAGCGGGAGAGATTGGAGAGACCCAGTACTTC
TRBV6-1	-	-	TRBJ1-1	CASSETLRGGETEAFF	TGTGCCAGCAGTGAAACCCTCAGGGGAGGGGAGACTGAAGCTTTCTTT
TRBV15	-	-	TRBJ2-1	CATSRDLRFSEGVDEQFF	TGTGCCACCAGCAGAGATCTCAGGTTTAGCGAGGGAGTTGATGAGCAGTTCTTC
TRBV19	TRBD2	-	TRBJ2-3	CASSISGRALGTDTQYF	TGTGCCAGTAGTATAAGCGGGAGGGCACTCGGCACAGATACGCAGTATTTT
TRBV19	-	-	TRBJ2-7	CASRPGTKGYEQYF	TGTGCCAGTAGACCGGGGACCAAGGGATACGAGCAGTACTTC
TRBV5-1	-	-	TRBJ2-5	CASSDRDTQETQYF	TGCGCCAGCAGCGACCGGGACACCCAAGAGACCCAGTACTTC
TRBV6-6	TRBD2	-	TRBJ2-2	CASSYPSGRSTGELFF	TGTGCCAGCAGTTACCCCAGCGGGAGGAGCACCGGGGAGCTGTTTTTT
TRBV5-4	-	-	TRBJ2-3	CASSSDTYTDTQYF	TGTGCCAGCAGCTCGGACACTTACACAGATACGCAGTATTTT
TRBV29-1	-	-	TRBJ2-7	CSVDRDGAYEQYF	TGCAGCGTGGACCGGGACGGAGCCTACGAGCAGTACTTC
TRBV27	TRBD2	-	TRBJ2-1	CASSLNGWELAHSYNEQFF	TGTGCCAGCAGTTTAAATGGCTGGGAACTAGCGCATTCCTACAATGAGCAGTTCTTC
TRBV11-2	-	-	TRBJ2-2	CATDSGPGELFF	TGTGCCACCGACTCCGGACCCGGGGAGCTGTTTTTT
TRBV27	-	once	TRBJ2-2	CASSLSGTRTGELFF	TGTGCCAGCAGTTTATCCGGGACCCGTACCGGGGAGCTGTTTTTT
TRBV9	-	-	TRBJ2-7	CASSVATGPTYEQYF	TGTGCCAGCAGCGTAGCTACGGGCCCCACCTACGAGCAGTACTTC
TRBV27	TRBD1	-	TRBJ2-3	CASTDDRGVTDTQYF	TGTGCCAGCACCGATGACAGGGGGGTCACAGATACGCAGTATTTT